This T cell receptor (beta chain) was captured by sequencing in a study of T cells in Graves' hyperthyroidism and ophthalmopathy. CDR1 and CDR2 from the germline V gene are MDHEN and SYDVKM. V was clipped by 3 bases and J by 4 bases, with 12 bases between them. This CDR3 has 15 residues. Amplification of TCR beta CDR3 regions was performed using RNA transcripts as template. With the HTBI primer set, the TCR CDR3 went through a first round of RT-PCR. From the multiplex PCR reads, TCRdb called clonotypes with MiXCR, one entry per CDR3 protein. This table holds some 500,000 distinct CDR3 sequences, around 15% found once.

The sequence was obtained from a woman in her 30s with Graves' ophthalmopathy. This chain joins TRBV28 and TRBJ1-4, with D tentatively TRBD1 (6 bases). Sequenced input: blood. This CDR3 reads CASSLNTGFNEKLFF. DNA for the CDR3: TGTGCCAGCAGTTTGAATACAGGGTTTAATGAAAAACTGTTTTTT.